The 32 T cell receptor beta chains in this list originate from one sample, sequenced in a study of T cells and Merkel cell carcinoma outcomes (dated by TCRdb to about 2020). Library method: the immunoSEQ multiplex PCR assay. TCRdb's version of the immuneACCESS table is confined to in-frame rearrangements and falls short of the full clone set. An unresolved V gene accounts for under half of the shortfall where checked; the remainder is of unknown origin. The sample includes 15,000 to 25,000 clones, with more than 65% observed a single time. 2.5% to 3.5% of the sample rests with the top ten. Source material: tumor tissue from Merkel cell carcinoma. These receptors were taken from a human donor with Merkel cell carcinoma.

In this sample, this clone turned up once. The chain couples TRBV10-3 to TRBJ1-1; D not resolved. The CDR3 is 15 residues long. CDR1 is ENHRY and CDR2 is SYGVKD in the germline V gene. V was pared by 2 bases and J by 5 bases, with 15 bases between. CDR3 nucleotide sequence: TGTGCCATCAGTGAGATCTGGGTTCGCGGGACTGAAGCTTTCTTT. This sequence encodes CAISEIWVRGTEAFF.

V and J are TRBV7-9 and TRBJ1-1; D gene ambiguous. Germline CDR1 reads SEHNR; CDR2 reads FQNEAQ (reference sequence). Trimming shortened V by 3 bases and J by 1 base, and 9 bases separated the two germline ends. The CDR3 is 14 amino acids. CDR3: CASSFNQANTEAFF. Written as DNA, the CDR3 is TGTGCCAGCAGCTTCAACCAAGCGAACACTGAAGCTTTCTTT.

This chain links TRBV30 with TRBJ1-4; D perhaps matches TRBD1 (5 bases). Germline CDR1 GTSNPN, CDR2 SVGIG (reference sequence). V was shortened by 0 bases and J by 4 bases, with 15 bases between the two germline ends. The CDR3 runs 16 residues. For the CDR3, the DNA is TGTGCCTGGAGTGTAAGGGGAAGGGCCCTTAATGAAAAACTGTTTTTT. Protein product: CAWSVRGRALNEKLFF.

The V call is TRBV13, the J call TRBJ2-1; D uncertain. Germline V gives CDR1 PRHDT, CDR2 FYEKMQ (reference sequence). V was pared by 4 bases and J by 9 bases, with 19 bases between. The CDR3 sequence is 15 residues long. Here the CDR3 reads CASSSSPRARSEQFF. The DNA for the CDR3 is TGTGCCAGCAGCTCCTCTCCTCGAGCTAGATCTGAGCAGTTCTTC.

This clone was recorded once. The rearrangement uses TRBV5-1 and TRBJ2-1; D gene unclear. The CDR3 totals 15 residues. Per germline, CDR1 SGHRS and CDR2 YFSETQ. V was cut by 1 base and J by 0 bases, with 8 bases left in between. CDR3 protein: CASSLTGTSYNEQFF. CDR3 DNA: TGCGCCAGCAGCTTGACGGGTACCTCCTACAATGAGCAGTTCTTC. Together with reference TRBV5-1 and TRBJ2-1, the CDR3 gives the full variable domain: KAGVTQTPRYLIKTRGQQVTLSCSPISGHRSVSWYQQTPGQGLQFLFEYFSETQRNKGNFPGRFSGRQFSNSRSEMNVSTLELGDSALYLCASSLTGTSYNEQFFGPGTRLTVL.

The CDR3 reads CASSADRNYGYTF. DNA of the CDR3: TGTGCCAGCTCAGCAGACAGGAACTATGGCTACACCTTC. The V and J genes are TRBV18 and TRBJ1-2; a weak D match, TRBD1 (6 bases). The CDR3 length is 13 residues. V dropped 5 bases and J dropped 2 bases, with 9 bases sitting between them. CDR1 is KGHSH and CDR2 is LQKENI in the germline V gene.

With respect to this clone: The junction departs from the called germline gene at one end, perhaps through a read error. The V and J genes are TRBV7-9 and TRBJ1-2, with unresolved D. The CDR3 has 13 residues. Germline V gene data show CDR1 as SEHNR and CDR2 as FQNEAQ (reference sequence). This CDR3 is CASSLARPRGPDF. The CDR3 DNA sequence: TGTGCCAGCAGCTTAGCGCGTCCCCGCGGACCTGACTTC.

The chain links TRBV5-1 to TRBJ2-2, with D uncertain. The V end was cut by 5 bases, the J end by 7 bases, with 12 bases between. Germline loops: CDR1 SGHRS, CDR2 YFSETQ. This CDR3 comprises 13 residues. CDR3: CASSSETLGELFF. The CDR3 coding sequence is TGCGCCAGCAGTTCGGAGACGCTCGGGGAGCTGTTTTTT.

CDR3 nucleotide sequence: TGTGCCTGGAAAAGGACAGTGGCGTCGGAAGCTTTCTTT. It specifies CAWKRTVASEAFF. This chain connects TRBV30 to TRBJ1-1; TRBD1 is a possible D gene (6 bases). The V gene lost 4 bases and the J gene lost 8 bases, with 17 bases spanning the gap. This CDR3 spans 13 amino acids. Per the germline V gene, CDR1 is GTSNPN and CDR2 is SVGIG (reference sequence). The full variable domain, completed using reference TRBV30 and TRBJ1-1, is SQTIHQWPATLVQPVGSPLSLECTVEGTSNPNLYWYRQAAGRGLQLLFYSVGIGQISSEVPQNLSASRPQDRQFILSSKKLLLSDSGFYLCAWKRTVASEAFFGQGTRLTVV.

The chain couples TRBV28 to TRBJ1-2, with D uncertain. The CDR3 covers 12 residues. Trimming took off 5 bases at V and 4 bases at J, with 8 bases between the two ends. Germline CDR1 is MDHEN and CDR2 is SYDVKM. In DNA form, the CDR3 reads TGTGCCAGCAGTCTGTCTAGCTATGGCTACACCTTC. It specifies CASSLSSYGYTF.

The chain combines TRBV7-9 with TRBJ2-2, with TRBD2 identical over 8 bases. CDR3 length: 15 amino acids. Germline lookup yields CDR1 SEHNR and CDR2 FQNEAQ (reference sequence). V shed 5 bases and J 5 bases; nucleotides not matched to a gene: 7. DNA for the CDR3: TGTGCCAGCAGCCGTCAGCGGGAGTTAACCGGGGAGCTGTTTTTT. This translates into CASSRQRELTGELFF.

This clone occurred once. The rearrangement links TRBV5-1 to TRBJ2-6; D is unclear. The CDR3 length is 16 residues. The germline V and J ends were trimmed by 2 bases and 4 bases, with 13 bases remaining between them. Germline loops: CDR1 SGHRS, CDR2 YFSETQ. CDR3 sequence: CASSFQVHAGANVLTF. CDR3 sequence (DNA): TGCGCCAGCAGCTTTCAGGTTCATGCGGGGGCCAACGTCCTGACTTTC.

The V gene is TRBV10-3, the J gene TRBJ2-5; 7 positions match TRBD1. This CDR3 is built from 12 residues. The V gene's germline CDR1 is ENHRY and CDR2 SYGVKD. After removal of 10 bases from V and 8 bases from J, the junction contained 10 bases not matched to a gene. Written as DNA, the CDR3 is TGTGCCACAGACTCAGGGGGACAAACCCAGTACTTC. Amino acid sequence: CATDSGGQTQYF.

In DNA form, the CDR3 reads TGCGCCAGCAGCCAATTCGTACTCTTGAATGGCTACACCTTC. Its translation is CASSQFVLLNGYTF. The V call is TRBV4-1, the J call TRBJ1-2; the D is unclear. The CDR3 sequence is 14 residues long. Germline assignment: CDR1 MGHRA and CDR2 YSYEKL. V lost 2 bases and J 6 bases, leaving 13 bases between the germline ends.

This clone was seen only a few times. The DNA for the CDR3 is TGTGCCAGCAGTTTATGGCCGCTAGGGGAGACCCAGTACTTC. The encoded protein is CASSLWPLGETQYF. This sequence joins TRBV27 and TRBJ2-5; unclear D gene. V was pared by 1 base and J by 5 bases, with 11 bases between. This CDR3 is built from 14 residues. Germline V lookup: CDR1 MNHEY, CDR2 SMNVEV (reference sequence).

The chain carries TRBV11-2 and TRBJ1-1; D perhaps matches TRBD1 (5 bases). CDR1 SGHAT and CDR2 FQNNGV come from the germline V gene. The CDR3 sequence is 11 residues long. Trimming took 8 bases from V and 6 from J, leaving 10 bases between them. DNA for the CDR3: TGTGCCAGCGCAAGGGGCCCTGAAGCTTTCTTT. Its translation: CASARGPEAFF. Full variable domain (outside the CDR3, taken from reference TRBV11-2 and TRBJ1-1): EAGVAQSPRYKIIEKRQSVAFWCNPISGHATLYWYQQILGQGPKLLIQFQNNGVVDDSQLPKDRFSAERLKGVDSTLKIQPAKLEDSAVYLCASARGPEAFFGQGTRLTVV.

This clone appeared once. The chain recombines TRBV30 with TRBJ1-4; D may be TRBD1 (6 bases). The CDR3 is 16 residues long. From germline, CDR1 is GTSNPN and CDR2 SVGIG (reference sequence). Deletions cut 4 bases from V and 4 bases from J, with 19 bases between. The CDR3 region is CAWTVSRGLFNEKLFF. The CDR3 nucleotides are TGTGCCTGGACCGTTTCGCGGGGGCTTTTTAATGAAAAACTGTTTTTT.

J is TRBJ2-2 and V is TRBV18; tentative D call: TRBD2 (6 bases). Germline CDR1 is KGHSH and CDR2 is LQKENI. CDR3 length: 13 amino acids. V was clipped by 4 bases and J by 3 bases, with 6 bases between them. The CDR3 spells CASSRGDTGELFF. The CDR3 region has the DNA TGTGCCAGCTCACGGGGGGACACCGGGGAGCTGTTTTTT.

The rearrangement joins TRBV11-3 to TRBJ1-2, with a tentative D call TRBD1 (5 bases). Germline V gene data show CDR1 as SGHNT and CDR2 as YENEEA. Deletions cut 3 bases from V and 8 bases from J, with 10 bases between. The CDR3 sequence is 12 residues long. CDR3 nucleotides: TGTGCCAGCAGCTTTGAGGGGCAAGGCTACACCTTC. Its protein is CASSFEGQGYTF. The whole variable domain, remainder taken from reference TRBV11-3 and TRBJ1-2, is EAGVVQSPRYKIIEKKQPVAFWCNPISGHNTLYWYLQNLGQGPELLIRYENEEAVDDSQLPKDRFSAERLKGVDSTLKIQPAELGDSAVYLCASSFEGQGYTFGSGTRLTVV.

The chain uses TRBV9 and TRBJ2-5; 9 nucleotides line up with TRBD2. In germline, CDR1 is SGDLS, CDR2 YYNGEE. J lost 2 bases, V lost 6 bases, and 8 bases had no gene match. This CDR3 region has 15 residues. CDR3 loop: CASTFSGGFQETQYF. CDR3 nucleotide sequence: TGTGCCAGCACCTTTAGCGGGGGCTTTCAAGAGACCCAGTACTTC.

The CDR3, as DNA: TGTGCCAGCAGCTCGGGACTAGGGATTGACACGGAGCAGTTCTTC. Translation gives CASSSGLGIDTEQFF. V and J are TRBV5-4 and TRBJ2-1, with TRBD2 matching over 8 bases. Looked up from germline, CDR1 is SGHNT and CDR2 is YYREEE (reference sequence). The CDR3 covers 15 residues. The V gene end was trimmed by 3 bases and the J gene end by 10 bases; junction bases not matched to a gene: 12.

This clone was seen a handful of times. The chain joins TRBV9 to TRBJ2-1, with 7 bases matching TRBD2. This CDR3 is built from 15 residues. In germline, CDR1 is SGDLS, CDR2 YYNGEE. J was trimmed by 8 bases and V by 0 bases; bases with no gene match: 8. The CDR3 sequence is CASSVDGGGSDEQFF. In DNA form, the CDR3 reads TGTGCCAGCAGCGTAGATGGTGGCGGGAGCGATGAGCAGTTCTTC.

The CDR3, as DNA: TGTGCCAGCAGCCTAAATCTCAATGAGCAGTTCTTC. Translation gives CASSLNLNEQFF. The chain links TRBV9 to TRBJ2-1; D ambiguous. V shed 4 bases and J shed 6 bases, with 8 bases lying between them. The CDR3 has 12 residues. Germline CDR1 SGDLS, CDR2 YYNGEE. Together with reference TRBV9 and TRBJ2-1, the CDR3 gives the full variable domain: DSGVTQTPKHLITATGQRVTLRCSPRSGDLSVYWYQQSLDQGLQFLIQYYNGEERAKGNILERFSAQQFPDLHSELNLSSLELGDSALYFCASSLNLNEQFFGPGTRLTVL.

This sequence joins TRBV28 and TRBJ2-7; 7 bases map to TRBD1. The V gene end was trimmed by 6 bases and the J gene end by 3 bases; junction bases not matched to a gene: 14. The germline V gene has CDR1 MDHEN and CDR2 SYDVKM. There are 16 residues in the CDR3. DNA of the CDR3: TGTGCCAGCAGGGAAGACAGGGCCCCCATCCTCTACGAGCAGTACTTC. It translates to CASREDRAPILYEQYF.

This chain links TRBV29-1 with TRBJ1-5; the D gene is possibly TRBD1 (5 bases). The V gene's germline CDR1 is SQVTM and CDR2 ANQGSEA. This CDR3 is 12 amino acids long. Trimming took 4 bases from V and 8 from J, leaving 12 bases between them. The chain's CDR3 is CSVGGGSEPQHF. CDR3 bases: TGCAGCGTTGGTGGGGGGTCTGAGCCCCAGCATTTT.

The J gene is TRBJ2-5, the V gene TRBV7-9; the D call may be TRBD1 or TRBD2 (5 bases each). V lost 4 bases, J lost 4 bases, and 16 bases lay in between. Looked up from germline, CDR1 is SEHNR and CDR2 is FQNEAQ (reference sequence). The CDR3 runs to 15 residues. The CDR3 DNA sequence: TGTGCCAGCAGCTCCGACCGGGGCTGGGGAGAGACCCAGTACTTC. This translates into CASSSDRGWGETQYF.

This chain joins TRBV15 and TRBJ2-3; D is uncertain. V was pared by 0 bases and J by 4 bases, with 5 bases between. CDR1 and CDR2 (germline): LNHNV, YYDKDF (reference sequence). The CDR3 spans 13 residues. CDR3: CATSRDRPDTQYF. CDR3 DNA: TGTGCCACCAGCAGAGATCGGCCAGATACGCAGTATTTT.

The chain combines TRBV9 with TRBJ1-1, with 7 bases that match TRBD1. Trimming cost V 0 bases and J 5 bases; bases outside gene matches: 7. Germline V gives CDR1 SGDLS, CDR2 YYNGEE. The CDR3 runs 15 residues. In DNA, the CDR3 is TGTGCCAGCAGCGTAGAGGGAGGGGGCTCTACTGAAGCTTTCTTT. This sequence encodes CASSVEGGGSTEAFF.

Only one count was recorded for this clone. One junction end disagrees with the germline gene, perhaps due to a read error. The chain's CDR3 is CVSSSGLSPLHF. The CDR3 DNA is TGTGTCAGCAGTTCAGGTTTATCACCCCTCCACTTT. V is TRBV2 and J is TRBJ1-6; no clear D gene. The CDR3 runs 12 residues. Germline V gives CDR1 SNHLY, CDR2 FYNNEI.

This chain joins TRBV18 and TRBJ2-6; D ambiguous. V lost 6 bases and J 0 bases, leaving 9 bases between the germline ends. The CDR3 has 15 amino acids. The germline V gene has CDR1 KGHSH and CDR2 LQKENI. The CDR3 region has the DNA TGTGCCAGCTCGGGCAAAGACTCTGGGGCCAACGTCCTGACTTTC. Translating gives CASSGKDSGANVLTF. The full variable domain, with the rest looked up from reference TRBV18 and TRBJ2-6, is NAGVMQNPRHLVRRRGQEARLRCSPMKGHSHVYWYRQLPEEGLKFMVYLQKENIIDESGMPKERFSAEFPKEGPSILRIQQVVRGDSAAYFCASSGKDSGANVLTFGAGSRLTVL.

V usage is TRBV5-1 and J usage is TRBJ2-1; possible D gene TRBD1, 5 bases. The germline CDR1 and CDR2 sequences are SGHRS and YFSETQ. Trimming stripped 4 bases from V and 4 bases from J, with 6 bases between. The CDR3 runs to 12 residues. The CDR3 region has the DNA TGCGCCAGCAGCCAGGGTTACAATGAGCAGTTCTTC. This translates into CASSQGYNEQFF.

V gene TRBV19 combines with J gene TRBJ1-1; D remains unclear. Germline V lookup: CDR1 LNHDA, CDR2 SQIVND (reference sequence). The CDR3 sequence is 14 residues long. The germline V and J ends were trimmed by 7 bases and 5 bases, with 17 bases remaining between them. The CDR3 loop reads CASTLIPRGTEAFF. The CDR3 DNA reads TGTGCCAGTACCTTAATCCCCCGGGGTACTGAAGCTTTCTTT.